This TCR beta chain was recovered during a study of T-cell memory formation after mild COVID-19. Notes on the study in general: Of the contracting clones, CD4+ ones lay mainly in CM and EM, and CD8+ ones in EMRA.

Each CDR3 protein gets one entry after TCRdb re-called the 5' RACE reads with MiXCR. The repertoire consists of 220,000 or so distinct CDR3 sequences, with roughly 10% occurring once and the leading ten covering 3.5% to 4%. A remark on this clonotype: The antigen is unknown.

Germline CDR1 is LGHNA and CDR2 is YNFKEQ. V lost 2 bases and J lost 0, with 14 bases in between. The CDR3 runs to 17 residues. This receptor was taken from a young man who had mild COVID-19 (a few samples of this study predate the infection). Cell type and time point are not known. Specimen: PBMCs or a T cell subset sorted from them (not recorded which). V and J are TRBV4-2 and TRBJ1-3; D gene unclear. This chain's CDR3 is CASSQRPAPSSGNTIYF. In DNA, the CDR3 is TGTGCCAGCAGCCAACGACCTGCACCAAGCTCTGGAAACACCATATATTTT.